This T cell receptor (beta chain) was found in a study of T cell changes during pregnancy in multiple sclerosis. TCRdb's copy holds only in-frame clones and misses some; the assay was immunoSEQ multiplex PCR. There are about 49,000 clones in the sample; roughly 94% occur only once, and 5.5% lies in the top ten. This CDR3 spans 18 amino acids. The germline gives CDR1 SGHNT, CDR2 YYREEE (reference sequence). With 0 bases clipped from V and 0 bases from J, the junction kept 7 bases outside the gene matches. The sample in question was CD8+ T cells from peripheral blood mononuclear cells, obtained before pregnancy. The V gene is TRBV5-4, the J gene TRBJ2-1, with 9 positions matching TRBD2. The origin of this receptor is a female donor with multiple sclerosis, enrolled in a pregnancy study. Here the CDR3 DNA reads TGTGCCAGCAGCTTGGGGCTAGCGGGACGTAGCTCCTACAATGAGCAGTTCTTC. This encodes CASSLGLAGRSSYNEQFF.